This TCR beta chain was sequenced during a study of human T cells and chemical hapten exposure. Study conclusions and caveats: The study found that DPC sensitization did not change TCRs above 1 in 1000 frequency.

This clonotype was counted at least ten times. What it binds is unknown. Time point noted: healthy volunteer bleed at 2 weeks. Whole blood, unfractionated, served as the material for total RNA extraction. Under the authors' procedure: Per-sample TCR counts ranged from about 23,224 to 750,000, median around 88,000. TCRdb re-analysed the RACE reads in MiXCR, keeping a single row per CDR3 protein. TCRdb, rather than the study authors, made the V and J calls. The sample shows 49,000 or so distinct CDR3 sequences, 4.4% of them seen only once. V dropped 6 bases and J dropped 3 bases, with 17 bases sitting between them. CDR3 length: 14 residues. The germline CDR1 and CDR2 sequences are GTSNPN and SVGIG (reference sequence).

The TCR originated in a human donor in good health. Some clones in this sample may be carry-over from other donors' samples. This sequence joins TRBV30 and TRBJ1-1; tentative D call: TRBD1 (6 bases). Sequences were obtained from whole blood. CDR3 sequence (DNA): TGTGCCTGCCCGTGGAGGGGGGGGGACACTGAAGCTTTCTTT. It is translated as CACPWRGGDTEAFF.